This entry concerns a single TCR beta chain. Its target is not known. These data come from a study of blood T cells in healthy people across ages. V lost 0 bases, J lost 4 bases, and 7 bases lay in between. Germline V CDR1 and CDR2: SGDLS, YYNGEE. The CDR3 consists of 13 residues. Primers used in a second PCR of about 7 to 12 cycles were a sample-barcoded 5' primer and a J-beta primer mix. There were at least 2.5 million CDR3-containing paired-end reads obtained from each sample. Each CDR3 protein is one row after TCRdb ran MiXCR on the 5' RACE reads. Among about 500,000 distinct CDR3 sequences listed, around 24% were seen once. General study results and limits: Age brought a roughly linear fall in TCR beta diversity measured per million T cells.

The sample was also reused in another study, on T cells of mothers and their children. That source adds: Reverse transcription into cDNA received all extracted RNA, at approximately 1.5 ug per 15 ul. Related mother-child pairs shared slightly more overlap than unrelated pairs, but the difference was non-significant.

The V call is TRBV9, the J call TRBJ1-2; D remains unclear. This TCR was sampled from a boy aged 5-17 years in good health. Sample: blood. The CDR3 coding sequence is TGTGCCAGCAGCGTAGACAGTCTCTATGGCTACACCTTC. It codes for CASSVDSLYGYTF.